This paragraph reports one T cell receptor (beta chain). Its antigen is not identified. The data were obtained in a study of cytomegalovirus exposure and HLA in healthy donors. Findings and caveats of the study: Per a prior analysis, the majority of TCR beta V segments were productive roughly 87% or roughly 30% of the time. The study listed some 160 cytomegalovirus-associated TCR beta chains. In the analysis, some V segments, TRBV6-2 and TRBV6-3 included, were excluded as indistinguishable. In vitro testing confirmed three CMV-associated chains as specific for CMV antigens.

Use of 60 Vbeta and 13 Jbeta primers characterized the PCR. Libraries were prepared by immunoSEQ multiplex PCR; TCRdb keeps only in-frame clonotypes and omits some of them. This sample carries about 190,000 clones, roughly three quarters of them seen once, and the ten largest clones take about 1.4%. The CDR3 totals 12 residues. V was pared by 6 bases and J by 10 bases, with 3 bases of the junction left unmatched. Germline lookup yields CDR1 MNHNY and CDR2 SVGAGI (reference sequence). The sequenced sample was PBMCs. This chain joins TRBV6-6 and TRBJ1-6, with 7 bases that match TRBD1. The sequence came from a woman aged 45 to 65 in good health and CMV-seronegative. CDR3 protein: CASRGGQSPLHF. The CDR3 region has the DNA TGTGCCAGCAGAGGGGGCCAATCACCCCTCCACTTT.